The rows below give T cell receptor beta chains drawn from one sample of a study of blood T cell repertoires in COVID-19. Some clones are missing from TCRdb's copy, which holds only in-frame ones; the method was immunoSEQ multiplex PCR. The sample carries fewer than 250,000 clones, around 79% recorded once. Sequencing was carried out using peripheral blood. The receptors were gathered from a woman aged 45-59 years with acute or convalescent COVID-19. CDR3s include the opening cysteine and the closing phenylalanine or tryptophan. A D gene is named only where the DNA matches it firmly. Size is omitted from some rows. Given values are once, few, many or a class for expanded clones.

CDR3	DNA	D	V	J	size
CASSPEGGAYEQYF	TGCGCCAGCAGCCCCGAGGGGGGGGCCTACGAGCAGTACTTC	.	TRBV4-3	TRBJ2-7	.
CASSLRDRTTGGANVLTF	TGCGCCAGCAGCCTCCGGGACAGGACTACAGGGGGGGCCAACGTCCTGACTTTC	TRBD1	TRBV4-1	TRBJ2-6	.
CASTRGLNQPQHF	TGTGCCAGTACCAGGGGGCTCAATCAGCCCCAGCATTTT	TRBD1	TRBV19	TRBJ1-5	few
CASSEFGDRGTDTQYF	TGCGCCAGCAGTGAGTTCGGAGACAGGGGCACAGATACGCAGTATTTT	TRBD1	TRBV10-1	TRBJ2-3	.
CASSYGSGTGGTNSPLHF	TGTGCCAGCAGTTACGGATCCGGGACAGGGGGCACCAATTCACCCCTCCACTTT	TRBD1	TRBV6-2/TRBV6-3	TRBJ1-6	.
CASSLASTGYGYTF	TGTGCCAGCAGCTTAGCCTCGACGGGCTATGGCTACACCTTC	.	TRBV7-9	TRBJ1-2	.
CATSRSYEQYF	TGCGCCACCTCGCGCTCCTACGAGCAGTACTTC	.	TRBV10-2	TRBJ2-7	.
CAWRFGNQETQYF	TGTGCCTGGAGATTCGGGAACCAAGAGACCCAGTACTTC	.	TRBV30	TRBJ2-5	.
CASSTSGALNTEAFF	TGTGCCAGTAGTACGTCAGGGGCCCTGAACACTGAAGCTTTCTTT	.	TRBV19	TRBJ1-1	.
CASIQDNSYNEQFF	TGTGCCAGCATCCAGGATAACTCCTACAATGAGCAGTTCTTC	.	TRBV28	TRBJ2-1	once
CASSRQGMGANEQFF	TGTGCCAGCAGTCGACAGGGGATGGGGGCCAATGAGCAGTTCTTC	TRBD1	TRBV6-5	TRBJ2-1	once
CASSPDRYSYEQYF	TGTGCCAGCTCACCCGACAGGTATTCCTACGAGCAGTACTTC	.	TRBV18	TRBJ2-7	.
CASSLSRRQAGNSPLHF	TGTGCCAGTAGTCTCTCGCGTCGACAGGCCGGTAATTCACCCCTCCACTTT	.	TRBV19	TRBJ1-6	.
CSASRVNYGYTF	TGCAGTGCTAGTAGAGTTAACTATGGCTACACCTTC	.	TRBV20-1	TRBJ1-2	.
CASSQDFSEQYF	TGTGCCAGCAGCCAAGATTTCTCCGAGCAGTACTTC	.	TRBV14	TRBJ2-7	.
CASSFGPGVYGYTF	TGCGCCAGCAGCTTCGGACCCGGGGTGTATGGCTACACCTTC	.	TRBV5-1	TRBJ1-2	.
CASSRATGSSYEQYF	TGTGCCAGCAGCCGAGCTACAGGGAGCTCCTACGAGCAGTACTTC	.	TRBV13	TRBJ2-7	.
CAISGRGTDTQYF	TGTGCCATCAGTGGCAGGGGAACAGATACGCAGTATTTT	.	TRBV10-3	TRBJ2-3	.
CASTTGNYGYTF	TGTGCCAGCACCACAGGGAACTATGGCTACACCTTC	.	TRBV28	TRBJ1-2	.
CASSLRGPNEKLFF	TGTGCCAGCAGTTTACGGGGTCCTAATGAAAAACTGTTTTTT	.	TRBV28	TRBJ1-4	.
CASTEAGTGELFF	TGTGCCAGCACCGAAGCCGGCACCGGGGAGCTGTTTTTT	.	TRBV28	TRBJ2-2	.
CASSFAGDGEQYF	TGTGCCAGCAGCTTCGCAGGGGATGGCGAGCAGTACTTC	.	TRBV7-2	TRBJ2-7	few
CASSRGTGVNTEAFF	TGTGCCAGCTCAAGAGGGACAGGGGTGAACACTGAAGCTTTCTTT	TRBD1	TRBV18	TRBJ1-1	.
CASSLPQGETDTQYF	TGTGCCAGCAGCTTGCCGCAGGGGGAGACAGATACGCAGTATTTT	TRBD1	TRBV5-8	TRBJ2-3	.
CASSPRATGELFF	TGTGCCAGCAGCCCCAGGGCTACCGGGGAGCTGTTTTTT	.	TRBV3-1/TRBV3-2	TRBJ2-2	.
CASSLSENYGYTF	TGTGCCAGCAGTTTGTCGGAGAACTATGGCTACACCTTC	.	TRBV12-3/TRBV12-4	TRBJ1-2	.
CASIGLRGQPQHF	TGTGCCAGCATCGGTTTGAGAGGACAGCCCCAGCATTTT	.	TRBV28	TRBJ1-5	.
CASDSGGRETQYF	TGCGCCAGCGACTCGGGGGGTAGGGAGACCCAGTACTTC	TRBD2	TRBV5-1	TRBJ2-5	.
CASSIRLGGSYEQYF	TGTGCCAGTAGTATCAGGTTGGGGGGCTCCTACGAGCAGTACTTC	.	TRBV19	TRBJ2-7	once
CASSIWSGRQNSPLHF	TGTGCCAGTAGTATTTGGTCGGGGAGGCAAAATTCACCCCTCCACTTT	.	TRBV19	TRBJ1-6	.
CASSYRGNQPQHF	TGTGCCAGCAGTTACAGGGGAAATCAGCCCCAGCATTTT	.	TRBV6-5	TRBJ1-5	.
CASRSTSGRAKDTQYF	TGTGCCAGCAGATCGACTAGCGGGAGGGCAAAAGATACGCAGTATTTT	TRBD2	TRBV5-4	TRBJ2-3	.
CAISEGTGNVRGYTF	TGTGCCATCAGTGAGGGTACAGGGAATGTTAGGGGCTACACCTTC	.	TRBV10-3	TRBJ1-2	.
CAWSVYSGSDTQYF	TGTGCCTGGAGTGTATACAGCGGGTCCGATACGCAGTATTTT	.	TRBV30	TRBJ2-3	.
CASSLGPMNTEAFF	TGTGCCAGCAGCTTGGGCCCGATGAACACTGAAGCTTTCTTT	.	TRBV7-9	TRBJ1-1	.
CASSPSGKSYNSPLHF	TGTGCCAGCAGCCCCTCAGGGAAGTCCTATAATTCACCCCTCCACTTT	.	TRBV27	TRBJ1-6	.
CASRLARDRVDEQFF	TGTGCAAGTCGCTTGGCGAGGGACAGGGTTGATGAGCAGTTCTTC	.	TRBV12-2	TRBJ2-1	.
CASSWATDYGYTF	TGTGCCAGTAGTTGGGCGACGGACTATGGCTACACCTTC	.	TRBV19	TRBJ1-2	.
CASSLGGRGNQPQHF	TGTGCCAGCAGCTTAGGGGGGCGCGGCAATCAGCCCCAGCATTTT	.	TRBV7-2	TRBJ1-5	.
CASSIYNEQFF	TGTGCCAGCAGTATATACAATGAGCAGTTCTTC	.	TRBV12-3/TRBV12-4	TRBJ2-1	.
CASSPDGTTNEKLFF	TGCGCCAGCAGCCCGGACGGGACAACTAATGAAAAACTGTTTTTT	.	TRBV5-1	TRBJ1-4	once
CASSISTSGTYEQYF	TGTGCCAGTAGTATTTCGACTAGCGGGACCTACGAGCAGTACTTC	TRBD2	TRBV19	TRBJ2-7	.
CASSLVGWGEETQYF	TGTGCCAGCAGCTTAGTGGGGTGGGGGGAAGAGACCCAGTACTTC	.	TRBV7-6	TRBJ2-5	.
CATSDFPLSPQYF	TGTGCCACCAGTGATTTTCCCCTTTCCCCTCAGTATTTT	.	TRBV24-1	TRBJ2-3	.
CASSEYGQGSQPQHF	TGTGCCAGCAGTGAATACGGACAGGGAAGTCAGCCCCAGCATTTT	TRBD1	TRBV6-1	TRBJ1-5	.
CASSEAMGRSEAFF	TGTGCCAGCAGTGAAGCGATGGGCAGGTCAGAAGCTTTCTTT	.	TRBV2	TRBJ1-1	.
CASQKAGAGKIHSPLHF	TGTGCCAGCCAAAAAGCTGGGGCAGGGAAGATTCATTCACCCCTCCACTTT	.	TRBV2	TRBJ1-6	.
CASSQDYGLSNYGYTF	TGTGCCAGCAGCCAAGATTATGGACTTTCTAACTATGGCTACACCTTC	.	TRBV14	TRBJ1-2	.
CASSSTGYGELFF	TGTGCCAGCAGTTCAACCGGTTACGGGGAGCTGTTTTTT	.	TRBV27	TRBJ2-2	few
CASSVAGTGGIDTQYF	TGTGCCAGCAGCGTAGCGGGGACAGGGGGCATAGATACGCAGTATTTT	TRBD1	TRBV9	TRBJ2-3	.
CASSPPDTGVTGELFF	TGTGCCAGCTCACCTCCGGACACTGGGGTCACCGGGGAGCTGTTTTTT	.	TRBV18	TRBJ2-2	.
CASSYSRTGGTEAFF	TGTGCCAGCAGTTACTCCCGGACAGGGGGCACTGAAGCTTTCTTT	TRBD1	TRBV6-5	TRBJ1-1	.
CASSLRGGNQPQHF	TGTGCCAGCAGCCTCCGAGGAGGCAATCAGCCCCAGCATTTT	.	TRBV6-5	TRBJ1-5	.
CASSSGDRRGPAGANVLTF	TGTGCCAGCAGCTCGGGGGACCGGAGGGGACCGGCTGGGGCCAACGTCCTGACTTTC	.	TRBV5-6	TRBJ2-6	.
CASSDRTGPGANVLTF	TGTGCCAGCAGCGATCGAACAGGGCCCGGGGCCAACGTCCTGACTTTC	.	TRBV2	TRBJ2-6	.
CASSEGLAGGFYEQYF	TGTGCCAGCAGTGAAGGACTAGCGGGGGGCTTCTACGAGCAGTACTTC	TRBD2	TRBV6-1	TRBJ2-7	.
CASSQDKGNWANVLTF	TGCGCCAGCAGCCAAGATAAGGGGAACTGGGCCAACGTCCTGACTTTC	.	TRBV4-3	TRBJ2-6	.